This T cell receptor beta chain derives from a study of Graves' ophthalmopathy and Graves' hyperthyroidism. Background on the study: The study drew peripheral blood at initial diagnosis, before any treatment. Findings of the study overall: Stable hyperthyroidism and ophthalmopathy were told apart by a 13-signature model, which achieved 85% to 90% sensitivity and approximately 82% specificity.

The sequenced template was RNA, covering the TCR beta CDR3 region. First-round RT-PCR relied on HTBI primers, and a second-round multiplex PCR came next. TCRdb reprocessed the multiplex PCR reads with MiXCR, giving one entry per CDR3 protein. This sample has roughly 400,000 distinct CDR3 sequences, with approximately 20% found just once. Patients were excluded if they had other autoimmune diseases or uncontrolled infections, and likewise if pregnancy or lactation applied. PBMCs originated in roughly 9.3 ml of fresh peripheral blood. Points on this clonotype: Its antigen remains unidentified.

Germline V gene data show CDR1 as MNHNS and CDR2 as SASEGT. The length of the CDR3 is 14 residues. V was clipped by 2 bases and J by 5 bases; unmatched bases: 5. V and J are TRBV6-1 and TRBJ2-7; 8 nucleotides match TRBD2. The source is a woman aged 18-29 years with Graves' ophthalmopathy. The sample comprised peripheral blood. This chain's CDR3 is CASSEPSGRNEQYF. In DNA, the CDR3 is TGTGCCAGCAGTGAACCTAGCGGGCGCAACGAGCAGTACTTC.